Here is one TCR beta chain with its context. A read error may account for a junction end that differs from germline. This sample was included in a study of tumor-infiltrating lymphocytes in primary liver carcinoma. Germline V gene data show CDR1 as SGHNT and CDR2 as YYREEE (reference sequence). This CDR3 comprises 13 residues. TCR beta cDNA was prepared out of roughly 0.45 ug total RNA by means of a constant-region primer. Investigators got TCR beta libraries out of three nested multiplex PCR rounds, done with slightly modified ARM-PCR. It was with TRBV1-TRBV30 forward primers and a C-beta reverse primer that the first two PCR rounds were run, at approximately 10 cycles each. One entry per CDR3 protein, called by TCRdb with MiXCR from the multiplex PCR reads. The repertoire holds around 100,000 distinct CDR3 sequences, with roughly 69% as singletons. Total RNA and DNA came together from approximately 20-30 mg of bulk tissue without cell sorting.

The sample taken for sequencing was liver tumor tissue from sampling region 5. The subset denotes: tumor region T5, tumor centre. The clonotype comes from an older woman with primary liver carcinoma and hepatitis B virus infection. The genes are TRBV5-4 and TRBJ1-2; D not resolved. The CDR3 nucleotides read TGTGCCAACAGCTTGGCTGAGAACTATGGCTACACCTTC. This translates into CANSLAENYGYTF.